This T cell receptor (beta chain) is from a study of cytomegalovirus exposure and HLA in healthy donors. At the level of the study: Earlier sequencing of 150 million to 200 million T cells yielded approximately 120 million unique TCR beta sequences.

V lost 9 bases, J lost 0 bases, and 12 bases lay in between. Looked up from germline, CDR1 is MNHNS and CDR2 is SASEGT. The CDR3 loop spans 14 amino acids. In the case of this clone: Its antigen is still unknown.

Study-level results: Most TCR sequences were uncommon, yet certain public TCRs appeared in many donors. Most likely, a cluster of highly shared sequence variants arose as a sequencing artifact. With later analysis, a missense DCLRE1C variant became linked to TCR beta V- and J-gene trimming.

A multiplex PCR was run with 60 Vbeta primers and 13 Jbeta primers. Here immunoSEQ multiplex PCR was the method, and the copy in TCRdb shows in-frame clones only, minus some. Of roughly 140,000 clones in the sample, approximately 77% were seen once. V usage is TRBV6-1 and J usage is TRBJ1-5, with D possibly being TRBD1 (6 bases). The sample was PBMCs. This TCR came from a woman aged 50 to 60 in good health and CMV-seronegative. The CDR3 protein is CASITGTSNQPQHF. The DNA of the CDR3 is TGTGCCAGTATTACAGGGACTAGCAATCAGCCCCAGCATTTT.